The clone carrying this T cell receptor (beta chain) has ten or more counts. Per the germline V gene, CDR1 is SGHDN and CDR2 is FVKESK. The trim removed 0 bases at V and 7 bases at J, leaving 13 bases unmatched. The CDR3 is 18 amino acids. The sample is drawn from a study of T cell repertoires in cytomegalovirus infection. TCRdb used MiXCR to reprocess the reads, holding one entry per CDR3 protein. The sample lists fewer than 200,000 distinct CDR3 sequences; 9.5% were seen once. The chain is built from TRBV14 and TRBJ2-1; 9 bases are shared with TRBD2. The specimen was PBMCs. The clonotype originates from a human donor in good health (CMV status not recorded). Some clones in this sample may be carry-over from other donors' samples. DNA of the CDR3: TGTGCCAGCAGCCAAGACGCCCTGGGAGCGGGAGGTAGGAATGAGCAGTTCTTC. It is translated as CASSQDALGAGGRNEQFF.